This T cell receptor beta chain is drawn from a study of blood T cells in healthy people across ages. Germline assignment: CDR1 MNHEY and CDR2 SVGEGT. This CDR3 comprises 15 residues. Unmatched junction bases numbered 15, after V lost 8 bases and J lost 9 bases. A second about 7 to 12 cycle PCR used barcoded and J-beta primers. TCRdb reprocessed the 5' RACE reads via MiXCR and lists one record per CDR3 protein. The table lists 650,000 to 800,000 distinct CDR3 sequences, approximately 48% of them singletons. Note on this clonotype: Its antigen remains unknown.

Study-wide results and caveats: Estimated diversity across one million T cells was deemed an underestimate. Naive CD4+ cells and diversity were both higher in long-lived donors than in aged donors. As age increased, TCR beta diversity per million T cells fell in a roughly linear fashion.

This sequence was found in a man in his 60s in good health. The rearrangement joins TRBV6-2 or TRBV6-3 to TRBJ2-1; 8 bases align to TRBD2. Sequencing was done on a sample of blood. The CDR3 nucleotides are TGTGCCAGCGGAATTAGACTAGCGACTCCAAGTGAGCAGTTCTTC. This codes for CASGIRLATPSEQFF.